This is a list of T cell receptor beta chains from one sample in a study of blood T cell repertoires in COVID-19. The protocol was immunoSEQ multiplex PCR, while the TCRdb copy is restricted to in-frame clones and leaves out a portion. The sample holds some 40,000 clones, 75% to 90% seen once. Sequencing was carried out using peripheral blood. Receptors originate from a human donor in a cohort sampled during active COVID-19. Both conserved end residues are part of each CDR3. Each record gives: D gene, clone size, J gene, V gene, CDR3 protein, CDR3 DNA. A D gene is named only where the DNA matches it firmly. Rows give clone size only sometimes, using once, few, many, or a class for an expanded clone.

D: TRBD1; size: .; J: TRBJ1-3; V: TRBV6-5; CDR3: CASSYSSGGGNTIYF; DNA: TGTGCCAGCAGTTACTCATCAGGGGGGGGAAACACCATATATTTT
D: .; size: .; J: TRBJ1-5; V: TRBV18; CDR3: CASSRSLPGGTSQPQHF; DNA: TGTGCCAGCTCACGCAGCCTACCGGGAGGGACGAGTCAGCCCCAGCATTTT
D: .; size: .; J: TRBJ2-3; V: TRBV5-4; CDR3: CASSLEASDTQYF; DNA: TGTGCCAGCAGCTTGGAAGCTTCAGATACGCAGTATTTT
D: .; size: .; J: TRBJ2-3; V: TRBV5-1; CDR3: CASSLEGGLLDTQYF; DNA: TGCGCCAGCAGCTTGGAAGGGGGTCTGCTTGATACGCAGTATTTT
D: .; size: .; J: TRBJ2-1; V: TRBV5-4; CDR3: CASSAGTDYNEQFF; DNA: TGTGCCAGCAGCGCGGGGACGGATTACAATGAGCAGTTCTTC
D: .; size: .; J: TRBJ1-1; V: TRBV28; CDR3: CASSLLPGLNTEAFF; DNA: TGTGCCAGCAGTTTACTCCCCGGTTTGAACACTGAAGCTTTCTTT
D: TRBD1; size: .; J: TRBJ1-3; V: TRBV5-1; CDR3: CASSFAGQGPGNTIYF; DNA: TGCGCCAGCAGCTTCGCGGGACAGGGTCCCGGAAACACCATATATTTT
D: .; size: .; J: TRBJ2-7; V: TRBV14; CDR3: CASSQGGGRISYEQYF; DNA: TGTGCCAGCAGCCAAGGCGGGGGCAGAATCTCCTACGAGCAGTACTTC
D: .; size: .; J: TRBJ1-1; V: TRBV4-3; CDR3: CASSQALGRNTEAFF; DNA: TGCGCCAGCAGCCAAGCCCTGGGCCGGAACACTGAAGCTTTCTTT
D: TRBD2; size: .; J: TRBJ2-1; V: TRBV7-9; CDR3: CASSLGLAGSQGKLFF; DNA: TGTGCCAGCAGCTTGGGGCTAGCGGGGTCCCAAGGTAAGCTGTTCTTC
D: TRBD1; size: once; J: TRBJ2-2; V: TRBV19; CDR3: CASSLNRDRATGELFF; DNA: TGTGCCAGTAGCCTCAACCGGGACAGGGCCACCGGGGAGCTGTTTTTT
D: .; size: .; J: TRBJ1-2; V: TRBV12-3/TRBV12-4; CDR3: CASSLRGDYGYTF; DNA: TGTGCCAGCAGCCTAAGGGGCGACTATGGCTACACCTTC
D: TRBD1; size: .; J: TRBJ1-6; V: TRBV6-5; CDR3: CASSSSRGTYNSPLHF; DNA: TGTGCCAGCAGTTCAAGCAGGGGGACCTATAATTCACCCCTCCACTTT
D: TRBD1; size: once; J: TRBJ2-2; V: TRBV30; CDR3: CAWKPWTGGTGELFF; DNA: TGTGCCTGGAAACCCTGGACAGGGGGGACCGGGGAGCTGTTTTTT
D: .; size: .; J: TRBJ2-5; V: TRBV5-5; CDR3: CASRRGGLEETQYF; DNA: TGTGCCAGCAGACGAGGGGGTTTGGAAGAGACCCAGTACTTC